This is a list of T cell receptor beta chains from one sample in a study of shared T cell receptors in the human thymus. Sequenced by immunoSEQ multiplex PCR; TCRdb stores in-frame clones only, minus some. This sample carries roughly 500,000 clones, approximately 80% of them seen once, and the ten largest clones take 0.01% to 0.015%. This sample also appeared in a second study, on human thymus T cells.

Material: thymocytes. The receptors originated from a boy less than two years old with a congenital heart defect. CDR3s include the opening cysteine and the closing phenylalanine or tryptophan. The D gene is left open where the match is weak. Clone sizes are given selectively: once, few, many, or a class where the clone is expanded.

size	V	D	J	length	CDR3	DNA
-	TRBV18	-	TRBJ2-7	18	CASSPRVLLRGNSYEQYF	TGTGCCAGCTCTCCTCGGGTCCTACTCAGGGGAAACTCCTACGAGCAGTACTTC
-	TRBV7-2	TRBD1	TRBJ1-5	18	CASSLEGQGKSSNQPQHF	TGTGCCAGCAGCTTAGAGGGACAGGGAAAGTCAAGCAATCAGCCCCAGCATTTT
-	TRBV30	TRBD2	TRBJ2-7	18	CAWSVVPRLAGVRNEQYF	TGTGCCTGGAGTGTGGTCCCACGACTAGCGGGAGTTAGGAACGAGCAGTACTTC
-	TRBV9	-	TRBJ2-7	14	CASSAAPSAHEQYF	TGTGCCAGCAGCGCCGCGCCCAGCGCCCACGAGCAGTACTTC
-	TRBV23-1	-	TRBJ2-7	14	CASSQRRGEAEQYF	TGCGCCAGCAGTCAAAGGAGGGGAGAGGCCGAGCAGTACTTC
-	TRBV2	TRBD2	TRBJ2-2	21	CASSEADGAGGPPSDTGELFF	TGTGCCAGCAGTGAAGCGGATGGGGCGGGAGGGCCTCCTTCGGACACCGGGGAGCTGTTTTTT
-	TRBV6-4	-	TRBJ2-7	13	CASSDFGGYEQYF	TGTGCCAGCAGTGACTTTGGGGGGTACGAGCAGTACTTC
-	TRBV4-3	TRBD1	TRBJ2-7	13	CASSSDRGGEQYF	TGCGCCAGCAGCTCCGACAGGGGAGGCGAGCAGTACTTC
-	TRBV20-1	-	TRBJ1-1	9	CSAAFEAFF	TGCAGTGCTGCGTTTGAAGCTTTCTTT
-	TRBV20-1	-	TRBJ2-1	10	CSAQTSEQFF	TGCAGTGCACAGACCAGCGAGCAGTTCTTC
-	TRBV15	-	TRBJ1-1	17	CATSRDFLRAMNTEAFF	TGTGCCACCAGCAGAGATTTTTTGAGAGCCATGAACACTGAAGCTTTCTTT
-	TRBV4-2	TRBD2	TRBJ2-1	16	CASSQEASGNYNEQFF	TGTGCCAGCAGCCAAGAGGCTAGCGGGAACTACAATGAGCAGTTCTTC
-	TRBV18	-	TRBJ2-3	16	CASSPALEGGTDTQYF	TGTGCCAGCTCACCCGCCCTTGAGGGGGGCACAGATACGCAGTATTTT
-	TRBV15	-	TRBJ2-2	14	CATRGGAPTGELFF	TGTGCCACCAGGGGCGGGGCGCCCACCGGGGAGCTGTTTTTT
-	TRBV5-8	TRBD2	TRBJ2-7	19	CASSPPPGLAGGGDYEQYF	TGTGCCAGCAGCCCTCCCCCGGGACTAGCGGGAGGGGGAGACTACGAGCAGTACTTC
once	TRBV6-5	TRBD1	TRBJ2-1	14	CASRTGDSFNEQFF	TGTGCCAGCAGGACAGGGGACTCATTTAATGAGCAGTTCTTC
-	TRBV5-1	TRBD2	TRBJ2-3	18	CASSPTPGLAGGTDTQYF	TGCGCCAGCAGCCCGACACCGGGACTAGCGGGTGGCACAGATACGCAGTATTTT
-	TRBV2	TRBD1	TRBJ2-7	15	CASSHLTGKENEQYF	TGTGCCAGCAGCCACCTGACAGGGAAAGAAAACGAGCAGTACTTC
-	TRBV2	TRBD2	TRBJ2-7	14	CASSVWTSSYEQYF	TGTGCCAGCAGTGTCTGGACTAGCTCCTACGAGCAGTACTTC
-	TRBV4-3	TRBD2	TRBJ2-1	16	CASSQALAGVSDEQFF	TGCGCCAGCAGCCAAGCACTAGCGGGAGTTTCCGATGAGCAGTTCTTC
-	TRBV9	-	TRBJ2-2	15	CASRPETENTGELFF	TGTGCCAGCAGGCCAGAGACAGAGAACACCGGGGAGCTGTTTTTT
few	TRBV4-3	-	TRBJ1-2	14	CASSQDSFLYGYTF	TGCGCCAGCAGCCAAGATAGTTTCCTGTATGGCTACACCTTC
few	TRBV6-5	TRBD1	TRBJ1-3	14	CASSNRDRGNTIYF	TGTGCCAGCAGTAACAGGGACAGGGGAAACACCATATATTTT
-	TRBV4-2	-	TRBJ1-3	13	CASSQDSGNTIYF	TGTGCCAGCAGCCAAGATTCAGGAAACACCATATATTTT
few	TRBV9	TRBD2	TRBJ2-2	16	CASSPRGGTNTGELFF	TGTGCCAGCAGCCCCCGGGGGGGGACGAACACCGGGGAGCTGTTTTTT
few	TRBV19	TRBD1	TRBJ1-2	15	CASSRGQAEDYGYTF	TGTGCCAGTAGTCGGGGACAGGCGGAGGACTATGGCTACACCTTC
few	TRBV19	TRBD2	TRBJ2-3	17	CASSTGLAGEGLDTQYF	TGTGCCAGTAGTACGGGACTAGCGGGAGAGGGGTTAGATACGCAGTATTTT
-	TRBV10-3	TRBD1	TRBJ2-7	14	CAISETGQGYEQYF	TGTGCCATCAGTGAAACCGGACAGGGCTACGAGCAGTACTTC
-	TRBV6-6	-	TRBJ1-2	14	CASRPPQENYGYTF	TGTGCCAGCAGACCCCCTCAGGAAAACTATGGCTACACCTTC
few	TRBV7-9	-	TRBJ1-4	15	CASSWSRRTNEKLFF	TGTGCCAGCAGCTGGTCGAGGCGGACTAATGAAAAACTGTTTTTT
once	TRBV9	TRBD2	TRBJ2-7	19	CASSVGEGYRTSGSYEQYF	TGTGCCAGCAGCGTAGGTGAGGGCTACCGGACTAGCGGCTCCTACGAGCAGTACTTC
-	TRBV6-1	-	TRBJ2-1	16	CASSGGRDIEYNEQFF	TGTGCCAGCAGTGGCGGGCGGGATATCGAATACAATGAGCAGTTCTTC
-	TRBV6-1	TRBD1	TRBJ1-5	17	CASSEVVGRGKNQPQHF	TGTGCCAGCAGTGAAGTTGTCGGCAGGGGGAAAAATCAGCCCCAGCATTTT
-	TRBV4-3	TRBD2	TRBJ2-2	18	CASSSAGLAAPPPGELFF	TGCGCCAGCAGCAGCGCCGGCCTAGCGGCTCCTCCCCCCGGGGAGCTGTTTTTT
once	TRBV28	-	TRBJ2-3	14	CASSLEGVTDTQYF	TGTGCCAGCAGTTTAGAGGGAGTGACAGATACGCAGTATTTT
-	TRBV11-2	TRBD2	TRBJ2-5	14	CASSFLAGQETQYF	TGTGCCAGCAGCTTCCTAGCGGGCCAAGAGACCCAGTACTTC
-	TRBV5-6	TRBD1	TRBJ2-1	16	CASSLTGTVGYNEQFF	TGTGCCAGCAGCTTAACCGGGACAGTGGGGTACAATGAGCAGTTCTTC
-	TRBV28	-	TRBJ2-1	16	CASSFAPGLVYNEQFF	TGTGCCAGCAGTTTTGCCCCGGGACTGGTATACAATGAGCAGTTCTTC
-	TRBV5-1	TRBD2	TRBJ2-4	18	CASSLRRSGGLAKNIQYF	TGCGCCAGCAGCTTGCGTCGGAGCGGGGGGTTGGCCAAAAACATTCAGTACTTC
-	TRBV4-3	-	TRBJ2-7	15	CASSQDSRYSYEQYF	TGCGCCAGCAGCCAAGATTCGAGGTACTCCTACGAGCAGTACTTC
-	TRBV5-1	TRBD1	TRBJ2-7	14	CASSLRDRVDEQYF	TGCGCCAGCAGCTTGCGCGACAGGGTCGACGAGCAGTACTTC
-	TRBV4-3	-	TRBJ2-5	15	CASSQKGRSGETQYF	TGCGCCAGCAGCCAAAAAGGCCGTTCCGGGGAGACCCAGTACTTC
-	TRBV7-9	-	TRBJ1-4	14	CASSLPAVNEKLFF	TGTGCCAGCAGCTTACCCGCAGTAAATGAAAAACTGTTTTTT
-	TRBV30	TRBD2	TRBJ2-1	16	CAWSEGLAGWYNEQFF	TGTGCCTGGAGTGAGGGACTAGCGGGATGGTACAATGAGCAGTTCTTC
few	TRBV7-2	-	TRBJ2-1	14	CASSLGRGYNEQFF	TGTGCCAGCAGCTTAGGGCGGGGCTACAATGAGCAGTTCTTC
few	TRBV4-1	-	TRBJ2-1	16	CASSQGFGGAYNEQFF	TGCGCCAGCAGCCAAGGGTTCGGAGGCGCCTACAATGAGCAGTTCTTC
-	TRBV7-9	TRBD1	TRBJ2-7	12	CANTTGFDEQYF	TGTGCCAATACGACAGGGTTTGACGAGCAGTACTTC
-	TRBV5-5	TRBD2	TRBJ2-3	19	CASSPGLAGGETSTDTQYF	TGTGCCAGCAGCCCGGGACTAGCGGGAGGGGAGACTAGCACAGATACGCAGTATTTT
once	TRBV5-6	-	TRBJ1-5	16	CASSLKCGRGNQPQHF	TGTGCCAGCAGCCTGAAATGTGGGCGCGGCAATCAGCCCCAGCATTTT
-	TRBV7-9	TRBD1	TRBJ2-7	16	CASSRDWDRGAYEQYF	TGTGCCAGCAGCCGAGACTGGGACAGGGGGGCATACGAGCAGTACTTC
-	TRBV18	TRBD1	TRBJ2-7	13	CASRDRGPYEQYF	TGTGCCAGCCGGGACAGGGGGCCATACGAGCAGTACTTC
-	TRBV13	TRBD2	TRBJ2-7	14	CASSYRAGGREQYF	TGTGCCAGCAGCTACCGTGCGGGGGGGAGAGAGCAGTACTTC
-	TRBV28	-	TRBJ2-3	12	CASSFETDTQYF	TGTGCCAGCAGTTTTGAGACAGATACGCAGTATTTT
-	TRBV7-2	TRBD2	TRBJ2-7	18	CASSLRAGTSGSIYEQYF	TGTGCCAGCAGCTTACGCGCCGGGACTAGCGGGAGTATTTACGAGCAGTACTTC
-	TRBV5-4	TRBD1	TRBJ2-1	12	CASSLMGQFQFF	TGTGCCAGCAGCTTGATGGGACAGTTCCAGTTCTTC
-	TRBV11-3	-	TRBJ1-1	13	CASSLERRTEAFF	TGTGCCAGCAGCTTAGAGAGGAGGACTGAAGCTTTCTTT
once	TRBV21-1	-	TRBJ1-1	14	CASSPGTGGTEAFF	TGTGCCAGCAGCCCCGGGACAGGGGGCACTGAAGCTTTCTTT
-	TRBV5-1	TRBD2	TRBJ2-1	17	CASRTSGRARSYNEQFF	TGCGCCAGCCGGACTAGCGGGAGGGCCCGATCCTACAATGAGCAGTTCTTC
-	TRBV6-5	-	TRBJ2-2	14	CASSRTTNTGELFF	TGTGCCAGCAGCCGCACTACGAACACCGGGGAGCTGTTTTTT
-	TRBV6-7	-	TRBJ1-6	16	CASLGALRRDNSPLHF	TGTGCCAGCCTAGGGGCCCTCCGACGGGATAATTCACCCCTCCACTTT